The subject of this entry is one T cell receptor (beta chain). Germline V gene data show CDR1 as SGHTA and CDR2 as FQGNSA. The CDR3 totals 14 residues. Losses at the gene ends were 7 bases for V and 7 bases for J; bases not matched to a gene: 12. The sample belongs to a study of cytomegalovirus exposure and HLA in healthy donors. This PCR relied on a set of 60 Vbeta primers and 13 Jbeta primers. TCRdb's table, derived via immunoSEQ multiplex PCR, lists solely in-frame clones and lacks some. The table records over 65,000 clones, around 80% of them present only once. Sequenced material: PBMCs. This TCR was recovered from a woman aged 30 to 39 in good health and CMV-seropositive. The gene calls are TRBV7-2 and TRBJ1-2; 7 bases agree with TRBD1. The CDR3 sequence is CASTSRDRESGYTF. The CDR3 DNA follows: TGTGCCAGCACCTCTCGCGACAGGGAAAGTGGCTACACCTTC.